This entry features one TCR beta chain sequence. Its antigen target is currently unknown. Base qualities are missing; no much larger clone stands one base away. V is trimmed back by 0 bases and J by 7 bases, and the junction contains 7 bases that no gene match accounts for. Taken from the germline V gene, the CDR1 and CDR2 loops are SGHRS and YFSETQ. Inclusive of the bounding cysteine and phenylalanine, the CDR3 is 16 residues long. Just CDR3 DNA is preserved here, 48 bases in frame from base 1. TCR CDR3 regions were amplified from genomic DNA by multiplex PCR using the deep immunoSEQ assay. Extracted genomic DNA from each cell subset was distributed evenly across all wells of several immunoSEQ 96-well plates, and each plate was treated as a replicate. For sorted subsets, 150 to 250 ng of genomic DNA, equivalent to around 29,000 T cell genomes, went into each replicate PCR. Purified libraries were quantified with a Qubit 3.0 fluorometer, sized on a Bioanalyzer 2100, and re-quantified with the KAPA Library Quantification kit. Every immunoSEQ 96-well plate was sequenced on a separate single-read 150-cycle Illumina NextSeq 550 flow cell. The original methods were these. Because the immunoSEQ output held only junctional sequences and lacked quality scores, the filtering could not match the filtering applied to full-length reads. Sequences were annotated with PyIR, a Python wrapper for IgBLAST v1.9, and V/J genes and CDR3 were assigned using IMGT germline references. Any read was removed if the V/J assignment was weak (E-value above 1e-6), the CDR3 was missing, or the read contained stop codons, out-of-frame junctions, or ambiguous translated residues. V3J clonotypes were defined as sequences sharing an identical inferred V gene, J gene, and CDR3 amino acid sequence. To compute the percentage overlap between repertoires, the number of shared unique clonotypes was divided by the size of the smaller repertoire. Richness of each repertoire was evaluated using RTK rarefaction, the Chao1 estimator, and Recon v2.1 estimates of unobserved clonotypes. Generation probabilities were computed with OLGA for all TCRbeta clonotypes obtained by the gDNA method from a handful of donors. TCRdb mirrors the immuneACCESS table, restricted to in-frame sequences. Some clones are absent from its copies; in checked studies, under half trace to an unresolved V gene, and the reason for the others is unknown. The V and J calls and clone size are taken from that table; D and trimming were inferred from the DNA. The table for this sample lists some 2,100,000 clones; approximately 94% of them were counted only once. The top ten clonotypes cover roughly 0.13% of the sample.

The donors were healthy, HIV-negative adults who had no recently reported acute infections or vaccinations. Only Caucasian adults living in Nashville, Tennessee, USA were represented among the donors. Magnetic negative selection was used to enrich CD4+ T cells, after which naive cells were positively selected on CD45RA and the negative fraction became the memory subset. After blood collection by leukapheresis, PBMCs were isolated using Ficoll-Histopaque density gradient centrifugation and then cryopreserved in the vapor phase of liquid nitrogen. Analytical flow cytometry was used to check the purity and quantity of each magnetically sorted T cell population. Genomic DNA was isolated from each sorted fraction and quantified by UV absorbance on a Nanodrop 2000c. These data belong to a study of shared clonotypes between healthy human individuals (dated by TCRdb to the early 2020s). The study in broad terms: Three men and two women, aged 18 to 49 years, made up the cohort. Per donor, leukapheresis produced somewhere between about 0.9 and 9 billion PBMCs. Different laboratories and diverse techniques were used to prepare libraries and sequence TCR repertoires, to increase sequencing depth and limit assay-specific biases. The study deeply sequenced blood TCR repertoires of five healthy adults to estimate repertoire size and the extent of clonotype sharing between individuals. For each donor, three plates each were used for CD4 naive and CD4 memory, two plates were used for CD8 naive, and one plate was used for CD8 memory. Summary of the overall study and its limitations: Clonotypes shared by all four sorted-subset donors showed higher generation probabilities than non-shared clonotypes. Naive subsets generally had larger estimated clonotype richness than memory subsets. Pairwise subsampling led to the expectation that sequencing depth would affect the degree of clonotype sharing among donors. Because the study included only a small number of donors, the genetic and exposure-history diversity represented was limited. Sampling was restricted to blood, and TCR repertoires in tissues likely differ from the TCR repertoires found in blood. When a handful of donors were compared, the shared fraction of clonotypes was around 5% for naive CD4, less than 4% for naive CD8, 2% to 2.5% for memory CD4, and less than 0.5% for memory CD8. Rarefaction of sorted-subset datasets indicated incomplete sequencing despite the large sequencing depth.

The chain links TRBV5-1 with TRBJ1-6, with 7 central nucleotides matching TRBD1. The sequenced sample was naive CD4+ T cells sorted from blood. What the cell subset or site label conveys for this sample: CD45RA+ positively selected. This sequence was found in a man aged 18 to 29 in good health. The bases read TGCGCCAGCAGCTTGGCAACCGGGACAGAGAATTCACCCCTCCACTTT. It codes for CASSLATGTENSPLHF.